This T cell receptor (beta chain) was sequenced for a study of beta chain features in type 1 diabetes. Sequenced material consisted of expressed TCRB transcripts (all of the isolated RNA was reverse transcribed). The assay was immunoSEQ multiplex PCR, and TCRdb's table has in-frame clones only and misses some. The data show 100,000 to 150,000 clones, 15% to 20% seen once. Study-wide points: Sequencing the cDNA could make cells with high TCR expression show up more than they should. TCRB CDR3s were moderately but significantly shorter in Type 1 diabetes patients in all four CD4+ subsets.

With V trimmed by 6 bases and J by 7 bases, 3 bases remained unmatched. This CDR3 spans 11 amino acids. Germline V lookup: CDR1 SQVTM, CDR2 ANQGSEA. Only a few counts were recorded for this clone. Its antigen is not known. This TCR was recovered from a man aged 18 to 29 with type 1 diabetes. The sequencing sample was made of central memory CD4+ T cells from blood. The V call is TRBV29-1, the J call TRBJ1-2; TRBD1 matches at 9 bases. This chain's CDR3 is CSVQTGGGYTF. The CDR3 coding sequence is TGCAGCGTACAGACAGGGGGTGGCTACACCTTC.